Each of the 28 T cell receptor beta chains below was sequenced from the same sample in a study of identical twins. TCRdb reprocessed the 5' RACE reads via MiXCR and lists one record per CDR3 protein. The sample shows approximately 280,000 distinct CDR3 sequences, roughly 8.6% of them seen only once. These records were also assigned to another study, of yellow fever vaccine responses in identical twins.

Sequencing was done on a sample of memory (CD45RO+) T cells sorted from blood. These receptors were taken from a woman between 18 and 29 years old in good health.

This clonotype appeared a few times. This sequence joins TRBV20-1 and TRBJ1-2; a possible D gene is TRBD1 (5 bases). The CDR3 consists of 13 residues. Per the germline V gene, CDR1 is DFQATT and CDR2 is SNEGSKA (reference sequence). Between the trimmed V and J ends, which lost 6 bases and 0 bases, there was a span of 11 bases. The CDR3 loop reads CSARDGSNYGYTF. CDR3 coding DNA: TGCAGTGCCCGGGACGGATCTAACTATGGCTACACCTTC.

This clonotype has ten or more counts. This rearrangement joins TRBV6-4 to TRBJ2-1; 9 bases match TRBD2. V shed 3 bases and J 8 bases; nucleotides not matched to a gene: 11. Germline lookup yields CDR1 MRHNA and CDR2 SNTAGT. The CDR3 is made up of 16 amino acids. The CDR3 DNA sequence: TGTGCCAGCAGTGAAAGTGCTAGCGGGGTTGGGGATGAGCAGTTCTTC. It codes for CASSESASGVGDEQFF.

This clonotype was counted ten times or more. V usage is TRBV5-1 and J usage is TRBJ2-7; D tentatively fits TRBD1 or TRBD2 (5 bases each). This CDR3 contains 12 residues. The V gene lost 1 base and the J gene lost 7 bases, with 9 bases spanning the gap. Germline V gives CDR1 SGHRS, CDR2 YFSETQ. CDR3 sequence: CASSLQGREQYF. Here the CDR3 DNA reads TGCGCCAGCAGCTTGCAGGGACGGGAGCAGTACTTC.

The table lists this clonotype with a few counts. V gene TRBV12-3 or TRBV12-4 combines with J gene TRBJ2-5; possible D gene TRBD2, 7 bases. The CDR3 covers 15 residues. V was shortened by 5 bases and J by 5 bases, with 18 bases between the two germline ends. CDR3 residues: CASSDTGGPGETQYF. CDR3 bases: TGTGCCAGCAGTGACACCGGGGGGCCGGGGGAGACCCAGTACTTC.

There are a few counts of this clonotype. J is TRBJ2-7 and V is TRBV6-1; 9 nucleotides match TRBD2. Per the germline V gene, CDR1 is MNHNS and CDR2 is SASEGT. Trimming at V came to 6 bases and at J to 4 bases, leaving 4 bases not matched to a gene. The CDR3 has 13 residues. Written as DNA, the CDR3 is TGTGCCAGCAGGAATAGCGGGGGTTACGAGCAGTACGTC. It specifies CASRNSGGYEQYV.

At least ten counts were recorded for this clonotype. This chain uses TRBV29-1 with TRBJ2-3, with TRBD1 matching over 10 bases. Germline V lookup: CDR1 SQVTM, CDR2 ANQGSEA. V shed 4 bases, J shed 0 bases, and the junction held 4 bases outside the gene matches. This CDR3 spans 15 amino acids. The chain's CDR3 is CSVAGTGDSTDTQYF. The CDR3 coding sequence is TGCAGCGTTGCAGGGACAGGGGATAGCACAGATACGCAGTATTTT.

J is TRBJ1-1 and V is TRBV12-3 or TRBV12-4, with TRBD1 identical over 8 bases. V dropped 6 bases and J dropped 4; count of bases not matched to a gene: 4. This CDR3 region has 13 residues. The CDR3 spells CASRSGQGTEAFF. The DNA for the CDR3 is TGTGCCAGCAGGTCCGGACAGGGCACTGAAGCTTTCTTT.

A few counts support this clonotype. The rearrangement joins TRBV9 to TRBJ2-1; D not certain. This CDR3 region has 16 residues. Germline lookup yields CDR1 SGDLS and CDR2 YYNGEE. Trimming left V 4 bases short and J 0 bases short, with 14 bases between. This CDR3 is CASSPRSVGSYNEQFF. The CDR3 DNA sequence: TGTGCCAGCAGCCCCCGGTCGGTAGGCTCCTACAATGAGCAGTTCTTC.

At least ten counts were recorded for this clonotype. The chain employs TRBV3-1 and TRBJ2-7; 9 bases map to TRBD2. Germline CDR1 and CDR2: LGHDT and YNNKEL (reference sequence). The CDR3 covers 15 residues. Unmatched junction bases numbered 7, after V lost 0 bases and J lost 7 bases. The CDR3 DNA is TGTGCCAGCAGCCAAGACCTAGCGGGACCGTGGGAGCAGTACTTC. This codes for CASSQDLAGPWEQYF.

This clonotype was counted many times. This sequence joins TRBV5-1 and TRBJ2-3; D remains unclear. The CDR3 consists of 15 residues. V lost 0 bases, J lost 1 base, and 9 bases lay in between. Germline V lookup: CDR1 SGHRS, CDR2 YFSETQ. This chain's CDR3 is CASSLDGQGTDTQYF. As DNA, the CDR3 is TGCGCCAGCAGCTTGGATGGGCAGGGCACAGATACGCAGTATTTT.

This clonotype was seen repeatedly, ten times or more. CDR3 in amino acids: CSATPVGGVDYNEQFF. For the CDR3, the DNA is TGCAGTGCAACCCCGGTAGGGGGGGTCGATTACAATGAGCAGTTCTTC. This chain links TRBV20-1 with TRBJ2-1; perhaps TRBD2 as D (7 bases). Germline CDR1 is DFQATT and CDR2 is SNEGSKA (reference sequence). There are 16 residues in the CDR3. Trimming pared 6 bases from V and 4 bases from J, leaving 22 bases between.

The V and J genes are TRBV27 and TRBJ2-7, with 15 bases fitting TRBD2. Per germline, CDR1 MNHEY and CDR2 SMNVEV (reference sequence). Losses at the gene ends were 6 bases for V and 5 bases for J; bases not matched to a gene: 14. The CDR3 totals 18 residues. CDR3: CASSRSGLAGGSGNEQYF. The CDR3 coding sequence is TGTGCCAGCAGCCGATCCGGACTAGCGGGAGGGTCCGGGAACGAGCAGTACTTC.

About this clonotype itself: Compared with germline, one end of the junction differs, possibly owing to a read error. The CDR3 sequence is CASSLTSRVHF. In DNA, the CDR3 is TGTGCCAGCAGCCTCACGAGCAGGGTCCACTTC. The V gene is TRBV7-2, the J gene TRBJ2-5; D might be TRBD1 (5 bases). This CDR3 spans 11 amino acids. Per the germline V gene, CDR1 is SGHTA and CDR2 is FQGNSA.

This rearrangement joins TRBV20-1 to TRBJ2-6, with 9 bases that match TRBD1. J was trimmed by 3 bases and V by 0 bases; bases with no gene match: 6. The CDR3 is made up of 17 amino acids. Germline loops: CDR1 DFQATT, CDR2 SNEGSKA (reference sequence). CDR3 nucleotides: TGCAGTGCTAGAGATTTAGGGACAGGGTATGGGGCCAACGTCCTGACTTTC. Translation gives CSARDLGTGYGANVLTF.

This clonotype was seen ten or more times. The V gene is TRBV20-1, the J gene TRBJ1-5; maybe TRBD1 (5 bases). Germline V lookup: CDR1 DFQATT, CDR2 SNEGSKA (reference sequence). The CDR3 spans 12 residues. V gave up 6 bases and J gave up 0 bases, with 6 bases separating them. The DNA of the CDR3 is TGCAGTGCCGACAGTAGCAATCAGCCCCAGCATTTT. Translated, it gives CSADSSNQPQHF.

For the CDR3, the DNA is TGTGCCAGCAGCCGGAGGACAGGGAGTAATGAAAAACTGTTTTTT. Protein product: CASSRRTGSNEKLFF. This chain uses TRBV3-1 with TRBJ1-4, with TRBD1 identical over 8 bases. The trim removed 4 bases at V and 4 bases at J, leaving 5 bases unmatched. The germline V gene encodes CDR1 LGHDT and CDR2 YNNKEL (reference sequence). The CDR3 runs 15 residues.

This clonotype showed up just a few times. The chain uses TRBV6-5 and TRBJ1-1; possibly TRBD1 for D (6 bases). Trimming shortened V by 0 bases and J by 5 bases, and 22 bases separated the two germline ends. The germline CDR1 and CDR2 sequences are MNHEY and SVGAGI. The CDR3 totals 18 residues. CDR3 bases: TGTGCCAGCAGTTACTCGAGGGAAAGTGCAACAGGGAGTACTGAAGCTTTCTTT. Residues: CASSYSRESATGSTEAFF.

This clonotype was observed many times. This rearrangement joins TRBV7-8 to TRBJ2-1, with TRBD1 matching over 10 bases. From germline, CDR1 is SGHVS and CDR2 FQNEAQ. This CDR3 has 17 amino acids. V was pared by 7 bases and J by 5 bases, with 14 bases of the junction left unmatched. The CDR3 sequence is CASKNTVGTGVNNEQFF. CDR3 nucleotide sequence: TGTGCCAGCAAGAATACCGTCGGGACAGGGGTAAACAATGAGCAGTTCTTC.

The genes are TRBV5-1 and TRBJ1-4; D gene ambiguous. The germline CDR1 and CDR2 sequences are SGHRS and YFSETQ. Trimming cost V 0 bases and J 6 bases, with 6 bases left between them. This CDR3 is built from 13 residues. The CDR3 loop reads CASSLVTDEKLFF. CDR3 nucleotide sequence: TGCGCCAGCAGCTTGGTGACTGATGAAAAACTGTTTTTT. Full variable domain (outside the CDR3, taken from reference TRBV5-1 and TRBJ1-4): KAGVTQTPRYLIKTRGQQVTLSCSPISGHRSVSWYQQTPGQGLQFLFEYFSETQRNKGNFPGRFSGRQFSNSRSEMNVSTLELGDSALYLCASSLVTDEKLFFGSGTQLSVL.

This clonotype occurred a few times. The chain employs TRBV5-1 and TRBJ2-1; 13 bases agree with TRBD2. Germline loops: CDR1 SGHRS, CDR2 YFSETQ. V was clipped by 4 bases and J by 4 bases; unmatched bases: 5. The length of the CDR3 is 16 residues. Here the CDR3 DNA reads TGCGCCAGCAGCGCCCAACTAGCGGGGGGGTACAATGAGCAGTTCTTC. Its protein product is CASSAQLAGGYNEQFF.

The chain employs TRBV5-1 and TRBJ1-4; the match to TRBD1 covers 7 bases. The CDR3 runs 14 residues. With V trimmed by 4 bases and J by 14 bases, 14 bases remained unmatched. CDR1 SGHRS and CDR2 YFSETQ come from the germline V gene. CDR3 in amino acids: CASSVSGQTLTLFF. The CDR3 DNA is TGCGCCAGCAGCGTTTCGGGACAGACTCTAACTCTGTTTTTT.

The J gene is TRBJ2-7, the V gene TRBV19; 11 nucleotides match TRBD2. V trimming: 6 bases; J trimming: 6 bases; junction bases outside the gene matches: 16. This CDR3 region has 17 residues. Germline assignment: CDR1 LNHDA and CDR2 SQIVND (reference sequence). CDR3 residues: CASSQLAGEGSRGEQYF. The CDR3, as DNA: TGTGCCAGTAGCCAACTAGCGGGAGAGGGGTCTAGGGGCGAGCAGTACTTC. The whole variable domain, filled in from reference TRBV19 and TRBJ2-7, reads DGGITQSPKYLFRKEGQNVTLSCEQNLNHDAMYWYRQDPGQGLRLIYYSQIVNDFQKGDIAEGYSVSREKKESFPLTVTSAQKNPTAFYLCASSQLAGEGSRGEQYFGPGTRLTVT.

The V and J genes are TRBV20-1 and TRBJ2-3; 8 bases fit TRBD2. Losses at the gene ends were 6 bases for V and 4 bases for J; bases not matched to a gene: 3. The germline CDR1 and CDR2 sequences are DFQATT and SNEGSKA (reference sequence). The CDR3 totals 12 residues. The CDR3 reads CSARTSSDTQYF. The CDR3 DNA sequence: TGCAGTGCAAGGACTAGCTCAGATACGCAGTATTTT.

V gene TRBV20-1 combines with J gene TRBJ2-1; 13 bases are a match to TRBD2. CDR3 length: 19 amino acids. Trimming at V came to 3 bases and at J to 0 bases, leaving 11 bases not matched to a gene. The V gene's germline CDR1 is DFQATT and CDR2 SNEGSKA (reference sequence). The CDR3 loop reads CSARLPGLAGRSSYNEQFF. CDR3 sequence (DNA): TGCAGTGCTAGGTTACCGGGACTAGCGGGGAGGAGCTCCTACAATGAGCAGTTCTTC.

This clonotype was found a few times. The V call is TRBV19, the J call TRBJ1-2, with D uncertain. Trimming pared 4 bases from V and 4 bases from J, leaving 10 bases between. Germline loops: CDR1 LNHDA, CDR2 SQIVND (reference sequence). The CDR3 has 13 residues. DNA of the CDR3: TGTGCCAGTAGTACTCGGACCGTCTATGGCTACACCTTC. It yields the protein CASSTRTVYGYTF.

This clonotype was seen a few times. The chain links TRBV6-1 to TRBJ1-1, with TRBD1 as a possible D gene (5 bases). The germline V gene has CDR1 MNHNS and CDR2 SASEGT. Trimming left V 9 bases short and J 1 base short, with 12 bases between. The CDR3 runs to 13 residues. CDR3 nucleotide sequence: TGTGCCAGTGAGCGACAGTCGAACACTGAAGCTTTCTTT. It is translated as CASERQSNTEAFF.

The V and J genes are TRBV18 and TRBJ2-3, with unresolved D. The CDR3 length is 14 residues. Per germline, CDR1 KGHSH and CDR2 LQKENI. V lost 1 base, J lost 2 bases, and 7 bases lay in between. This CDR3 is CASSPRSVTDTQYF. The CDR3 region has the DNA TGTGCCAGCTCACCACGGAGTGTCACAGATACGCAGTATTTT. Combining the CDR3 with reference TRBV18 and TRBJ2-3 gives the whole variable domain NAGVMQNPRHLVRRRGQEARLRCSPMKGHSHVYWYRQLPEEGLKFMVYLQKENIIDESGMPKERFSAEFPKEGPSILRIQQVVRGDSAAYFCASSPRSVTDTQYFGPGTRLTVL.

This clonotype has ten or more counts. The chain couples TRBV20-1 to TRBJ2-3, with D possibly being TRBD1 (6 bases). The ends were cut back, 8 bases at V and 2 bases at J, with 11 bases in the middle. The germline V gene has CDR1 DFQATT and CDR2 SNEGSKA (reference sequence). This CDR3 region has 12 residues. The CDR3 DNA follows: TGCAGTCCAAAGGGGGTCACAGATACGCAGTATTTT. It specifies CSPKGVTDTQYF.